This TCR beta chain was recovered during a study of cytomegalovirus exposure and HLA in healthy donors. Concerning this clone itself: Its antigen is unknown.

The germline CDR1 and CDR2 sequences are SGHTA and FQGNSA. J was trimmed by 4 bases and V by 3 bases; bases with no gene match: 6. The CDR3 covers 15 residues. Researchers ran the PCR with 60 Vbeta and 13 Jbeta primers. Sequencing used immunoSEQ multiplex PCR; TCRdb keeps in-frame clones, though not all of them. Found here are about 240,000 clones, 82% of them singletons; the top ten hold roughly 5%. Study observations and caveats: A later analysis showed TCR association rates differing by HLA locus, peaking at DRB1 and lowest at HLA-C.

Sequenced sample: PBMCs. The rearrangement joins TRBV7-2 to TRBJ1-1; 9 nucleotides match TRBD1. The sequence came from a middle-aged woman in good health and CMV-seropositive. In DNA, the CDR3 is TGTGCCAGCAGCTTCCCCCGGACAGGGGCCACTGAAGCTTTCTTT. It specifies CASSFPRTGATEAFF.